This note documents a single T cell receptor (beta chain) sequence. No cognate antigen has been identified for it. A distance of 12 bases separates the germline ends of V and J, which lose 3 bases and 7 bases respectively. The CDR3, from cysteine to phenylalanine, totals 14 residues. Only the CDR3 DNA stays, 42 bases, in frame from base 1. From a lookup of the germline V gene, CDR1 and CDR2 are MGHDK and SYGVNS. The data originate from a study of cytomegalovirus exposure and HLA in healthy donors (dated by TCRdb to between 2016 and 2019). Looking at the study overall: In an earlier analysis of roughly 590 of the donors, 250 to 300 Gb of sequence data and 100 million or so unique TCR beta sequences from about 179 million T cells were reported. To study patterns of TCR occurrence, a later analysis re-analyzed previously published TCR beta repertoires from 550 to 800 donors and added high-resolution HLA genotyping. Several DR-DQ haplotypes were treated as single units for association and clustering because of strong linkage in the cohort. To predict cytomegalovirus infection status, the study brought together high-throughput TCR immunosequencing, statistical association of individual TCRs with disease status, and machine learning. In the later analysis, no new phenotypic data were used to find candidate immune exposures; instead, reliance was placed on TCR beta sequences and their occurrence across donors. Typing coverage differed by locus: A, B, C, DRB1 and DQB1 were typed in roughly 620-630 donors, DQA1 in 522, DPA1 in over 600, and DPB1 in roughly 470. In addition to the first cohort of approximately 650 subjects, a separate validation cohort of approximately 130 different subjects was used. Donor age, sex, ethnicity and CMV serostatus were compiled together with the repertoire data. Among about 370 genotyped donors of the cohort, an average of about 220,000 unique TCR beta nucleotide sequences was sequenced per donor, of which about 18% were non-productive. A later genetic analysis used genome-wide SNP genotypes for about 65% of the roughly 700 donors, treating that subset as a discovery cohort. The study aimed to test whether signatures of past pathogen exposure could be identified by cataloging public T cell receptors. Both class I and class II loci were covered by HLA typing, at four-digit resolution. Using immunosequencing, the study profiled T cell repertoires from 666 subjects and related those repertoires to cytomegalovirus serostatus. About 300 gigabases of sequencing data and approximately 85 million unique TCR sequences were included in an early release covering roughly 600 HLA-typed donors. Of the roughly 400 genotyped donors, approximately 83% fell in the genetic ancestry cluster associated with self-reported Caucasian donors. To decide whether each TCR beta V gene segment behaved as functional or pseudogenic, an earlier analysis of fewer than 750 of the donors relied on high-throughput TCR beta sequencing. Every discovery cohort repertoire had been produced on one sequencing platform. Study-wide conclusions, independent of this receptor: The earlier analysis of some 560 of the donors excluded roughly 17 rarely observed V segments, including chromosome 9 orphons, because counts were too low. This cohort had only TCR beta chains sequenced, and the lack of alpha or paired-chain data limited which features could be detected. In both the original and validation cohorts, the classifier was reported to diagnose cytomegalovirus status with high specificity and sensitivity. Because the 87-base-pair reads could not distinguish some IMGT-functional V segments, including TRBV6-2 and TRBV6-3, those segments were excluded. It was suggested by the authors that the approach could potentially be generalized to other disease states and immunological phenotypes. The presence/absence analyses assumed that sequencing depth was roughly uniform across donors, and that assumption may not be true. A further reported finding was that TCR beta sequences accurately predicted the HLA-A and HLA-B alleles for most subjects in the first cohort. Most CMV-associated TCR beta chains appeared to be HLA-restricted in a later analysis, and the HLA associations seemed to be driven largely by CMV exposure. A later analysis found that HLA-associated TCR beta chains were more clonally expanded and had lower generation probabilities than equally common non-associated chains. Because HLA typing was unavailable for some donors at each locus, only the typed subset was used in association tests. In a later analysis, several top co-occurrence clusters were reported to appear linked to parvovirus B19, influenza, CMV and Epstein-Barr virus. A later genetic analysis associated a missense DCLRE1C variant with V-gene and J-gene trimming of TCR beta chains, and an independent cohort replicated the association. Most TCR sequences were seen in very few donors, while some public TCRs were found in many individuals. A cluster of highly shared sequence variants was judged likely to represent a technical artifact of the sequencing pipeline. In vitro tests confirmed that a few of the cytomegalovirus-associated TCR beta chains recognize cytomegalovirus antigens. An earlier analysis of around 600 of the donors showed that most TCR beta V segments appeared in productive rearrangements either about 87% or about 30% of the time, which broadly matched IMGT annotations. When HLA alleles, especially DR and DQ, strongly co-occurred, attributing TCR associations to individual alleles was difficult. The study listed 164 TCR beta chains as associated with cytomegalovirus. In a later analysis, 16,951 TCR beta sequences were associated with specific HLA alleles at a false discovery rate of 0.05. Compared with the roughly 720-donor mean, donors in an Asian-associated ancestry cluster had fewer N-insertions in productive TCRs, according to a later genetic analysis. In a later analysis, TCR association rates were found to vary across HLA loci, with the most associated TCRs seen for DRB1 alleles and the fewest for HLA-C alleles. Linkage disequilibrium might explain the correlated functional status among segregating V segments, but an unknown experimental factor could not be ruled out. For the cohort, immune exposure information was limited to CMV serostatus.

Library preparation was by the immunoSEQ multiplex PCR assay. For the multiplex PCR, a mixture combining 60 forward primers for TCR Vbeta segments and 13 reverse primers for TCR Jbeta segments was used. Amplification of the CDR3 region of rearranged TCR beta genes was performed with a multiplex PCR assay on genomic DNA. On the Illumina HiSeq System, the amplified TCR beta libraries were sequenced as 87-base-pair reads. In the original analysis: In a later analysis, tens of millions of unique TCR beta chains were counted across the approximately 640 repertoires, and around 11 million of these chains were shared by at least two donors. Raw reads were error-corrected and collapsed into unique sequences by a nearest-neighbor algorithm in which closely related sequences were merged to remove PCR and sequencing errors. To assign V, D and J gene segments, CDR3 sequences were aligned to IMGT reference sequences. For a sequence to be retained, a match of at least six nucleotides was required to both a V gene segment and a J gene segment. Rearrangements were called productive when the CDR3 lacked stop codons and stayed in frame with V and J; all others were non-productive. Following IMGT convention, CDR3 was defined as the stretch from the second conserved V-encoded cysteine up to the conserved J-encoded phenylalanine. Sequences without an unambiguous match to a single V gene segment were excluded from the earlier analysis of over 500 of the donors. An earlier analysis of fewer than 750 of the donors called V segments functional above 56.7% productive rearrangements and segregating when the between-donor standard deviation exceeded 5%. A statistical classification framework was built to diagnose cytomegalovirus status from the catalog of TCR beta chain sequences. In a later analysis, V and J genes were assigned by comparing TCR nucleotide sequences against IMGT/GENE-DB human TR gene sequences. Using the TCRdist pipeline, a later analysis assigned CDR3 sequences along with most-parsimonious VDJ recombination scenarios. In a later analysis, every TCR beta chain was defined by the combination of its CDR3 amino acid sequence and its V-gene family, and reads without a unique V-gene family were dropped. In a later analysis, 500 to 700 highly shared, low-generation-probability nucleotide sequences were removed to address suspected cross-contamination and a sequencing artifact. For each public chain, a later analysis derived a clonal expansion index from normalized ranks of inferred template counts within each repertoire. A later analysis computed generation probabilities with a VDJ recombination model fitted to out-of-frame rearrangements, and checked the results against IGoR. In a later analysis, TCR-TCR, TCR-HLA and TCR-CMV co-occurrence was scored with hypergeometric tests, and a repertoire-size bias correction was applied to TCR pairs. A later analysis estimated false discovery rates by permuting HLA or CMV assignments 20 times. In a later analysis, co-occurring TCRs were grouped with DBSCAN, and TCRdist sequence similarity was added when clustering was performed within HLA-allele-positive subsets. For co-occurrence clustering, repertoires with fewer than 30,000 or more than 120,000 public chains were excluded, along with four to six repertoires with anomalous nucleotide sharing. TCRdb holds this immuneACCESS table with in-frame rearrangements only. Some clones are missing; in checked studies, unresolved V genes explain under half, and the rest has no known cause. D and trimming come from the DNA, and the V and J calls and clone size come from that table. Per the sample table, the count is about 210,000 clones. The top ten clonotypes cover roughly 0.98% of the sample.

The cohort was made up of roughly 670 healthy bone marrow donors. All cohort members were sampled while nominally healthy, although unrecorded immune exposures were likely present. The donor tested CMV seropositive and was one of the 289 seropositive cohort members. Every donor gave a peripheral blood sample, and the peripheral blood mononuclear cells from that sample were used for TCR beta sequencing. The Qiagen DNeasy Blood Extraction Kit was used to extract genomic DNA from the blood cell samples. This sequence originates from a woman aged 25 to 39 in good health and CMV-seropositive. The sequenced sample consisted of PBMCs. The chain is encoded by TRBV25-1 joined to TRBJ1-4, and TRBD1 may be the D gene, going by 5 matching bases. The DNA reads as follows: TGTGCCAGCAGTGATCGGGGGTCCGGTGAAAAACTGTTTTTT. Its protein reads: CASSDRGSGEKLFF. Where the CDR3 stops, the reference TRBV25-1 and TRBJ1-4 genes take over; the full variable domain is EADIYQTPRYLVIGTGKKITLECSQTMGHDKMYWYQQDPGMELHLIHYSYGVNSTEKGDLSSESTVSRIRTEHFPLTLESARPSHTSQYLCASSDRGSGEKLFFGSGTQLSVL.